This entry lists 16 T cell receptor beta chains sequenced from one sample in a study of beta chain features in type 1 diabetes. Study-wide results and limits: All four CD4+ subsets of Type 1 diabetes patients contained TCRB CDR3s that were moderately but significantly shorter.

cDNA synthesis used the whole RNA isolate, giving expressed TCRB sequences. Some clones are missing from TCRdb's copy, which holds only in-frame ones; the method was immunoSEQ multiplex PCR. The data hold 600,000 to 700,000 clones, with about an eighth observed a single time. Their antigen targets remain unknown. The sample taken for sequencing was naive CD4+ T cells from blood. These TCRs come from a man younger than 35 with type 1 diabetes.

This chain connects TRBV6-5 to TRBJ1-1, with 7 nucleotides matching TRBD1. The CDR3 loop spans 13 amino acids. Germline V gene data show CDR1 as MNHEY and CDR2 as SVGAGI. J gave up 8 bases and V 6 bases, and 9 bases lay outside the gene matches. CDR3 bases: TGTGCCAGCAGCCCAACCCCGGACAGGGAAGCTTTCTTT. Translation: CASSPTPDREAFF.

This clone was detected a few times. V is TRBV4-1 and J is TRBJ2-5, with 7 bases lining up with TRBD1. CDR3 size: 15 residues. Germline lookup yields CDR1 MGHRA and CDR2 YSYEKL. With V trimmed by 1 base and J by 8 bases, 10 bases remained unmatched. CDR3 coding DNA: TGCGCCAGCAGCCAAGGCCAGGGGGACCCGGTAACCCAGTACTTC. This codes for CASSQGQGDPVTQYF.

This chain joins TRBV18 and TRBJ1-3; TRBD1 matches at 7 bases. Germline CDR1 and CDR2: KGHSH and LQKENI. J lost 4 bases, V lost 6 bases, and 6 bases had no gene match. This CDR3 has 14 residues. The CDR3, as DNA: TGTGCCAGCTCCACAGGGGTCGGCGGAAACACCATATATTTT. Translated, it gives CASSTGVGGNTIYF.

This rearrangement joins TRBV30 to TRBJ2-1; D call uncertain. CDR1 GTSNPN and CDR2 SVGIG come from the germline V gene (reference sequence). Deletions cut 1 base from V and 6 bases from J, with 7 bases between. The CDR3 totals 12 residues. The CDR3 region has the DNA TGTGCCTGGAGTGCCCCCTCCAATGAGCAGTTCTTC. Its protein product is CAWSAPSNEQFF.

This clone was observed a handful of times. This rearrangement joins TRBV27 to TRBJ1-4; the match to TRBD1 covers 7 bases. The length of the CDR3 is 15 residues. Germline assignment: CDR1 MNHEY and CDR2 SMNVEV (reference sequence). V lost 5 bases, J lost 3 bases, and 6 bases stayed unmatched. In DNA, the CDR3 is TGTGCCAGCAGTCCACAGGGGACGGCTAATGAAAAACTGTTTTTT. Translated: CASSPQGTANEKLFF.

Here the CDR3 reads CASSRSETQYF. CDR3 bases: TGTGCCAGCAGCCGCTCGGAGACCCAGTACTTC. J is TRBJ2-5 and V is TRBV11-2; D gene unclear. Germline lookup yields CDR1 SGHAT and CDR2 FQNNGV. This CDR3 region has 11 residues. The V end was cut by 5 bases, the J end by 5 bases, with 6 bases between.

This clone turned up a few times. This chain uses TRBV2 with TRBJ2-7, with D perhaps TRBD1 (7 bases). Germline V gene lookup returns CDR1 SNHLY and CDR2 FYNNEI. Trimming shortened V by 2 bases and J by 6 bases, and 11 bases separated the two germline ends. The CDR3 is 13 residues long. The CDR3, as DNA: TGTGCCAGCAGTGAACGACAGGGAGGCGAGCAGTACTTC. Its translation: CASSERQGGEQYF. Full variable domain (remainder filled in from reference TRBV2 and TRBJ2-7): EPEVTQTPSHQVTQMGQEVILRCVPISNHLYFYWYRQILGQKVEFLVSFYNNEISEKSEIFDDQFSVERPDGSNFTLKIRSTKLEDSAMYFCASSERQGGEQYFGPGTRLTVT.

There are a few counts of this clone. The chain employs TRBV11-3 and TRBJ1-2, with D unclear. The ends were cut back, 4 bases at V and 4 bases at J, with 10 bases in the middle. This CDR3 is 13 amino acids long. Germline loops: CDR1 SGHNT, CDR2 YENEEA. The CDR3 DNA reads TGTGCCAGCAGCTCCGACGGGAGCTATGGCTACACCTTC. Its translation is CASSSDGSYGYTF.

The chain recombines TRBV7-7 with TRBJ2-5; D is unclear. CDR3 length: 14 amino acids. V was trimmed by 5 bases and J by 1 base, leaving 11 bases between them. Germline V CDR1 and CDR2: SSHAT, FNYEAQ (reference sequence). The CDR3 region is CASSPSWVQETQYF. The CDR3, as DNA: TGTGCCAGCAGCCCCAGCTGGGTCCAAGAGACCCAGTACTTC.

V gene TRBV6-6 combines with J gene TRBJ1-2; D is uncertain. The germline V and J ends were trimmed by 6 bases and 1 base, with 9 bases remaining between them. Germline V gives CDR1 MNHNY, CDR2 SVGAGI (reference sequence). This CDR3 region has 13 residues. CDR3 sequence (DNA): TGTGCCAGCAGAACTGGGGTTAACTATGGCTACACCTTC. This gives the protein CASRTGVNYGYTF.

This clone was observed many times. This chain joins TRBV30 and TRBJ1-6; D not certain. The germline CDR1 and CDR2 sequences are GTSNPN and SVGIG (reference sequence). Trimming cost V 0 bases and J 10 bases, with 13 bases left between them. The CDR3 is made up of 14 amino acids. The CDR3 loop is CAWSVPGMSSPLHF. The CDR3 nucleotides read TGTGCCTGGAGTGTTCCGGGAATGAGCTCACCCCTCCACTTT.

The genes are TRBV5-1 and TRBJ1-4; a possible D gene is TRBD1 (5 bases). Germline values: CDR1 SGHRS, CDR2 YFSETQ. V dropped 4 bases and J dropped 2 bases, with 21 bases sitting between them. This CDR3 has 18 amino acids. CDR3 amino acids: CASSNRRDFRGTNEKLFF. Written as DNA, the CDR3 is TGCGCCAGCAGCAATCGCCGGGACTTCCGAGGCACTAATGAAAAACTGTTTTTT. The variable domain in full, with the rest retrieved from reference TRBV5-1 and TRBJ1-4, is KAGVTQTPRYLIKTRGQQVTLSCSPISGHRSVSWYQQTPGQGLQFLFEYFSETQRNKGNFPGRFSGRQFSNSRSEMNVSTLELGDSALYLCASSNRRDFRGTNEKLFFGSGTQLSVL.

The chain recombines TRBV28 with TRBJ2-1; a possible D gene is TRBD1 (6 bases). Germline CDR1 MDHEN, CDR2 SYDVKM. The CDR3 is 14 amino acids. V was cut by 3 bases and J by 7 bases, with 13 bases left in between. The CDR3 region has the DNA TGTGCCAGCAGTTTCGTCAGGGGTGGGAATGAGCAGTTCTTC. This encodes CASSFVRGGNEQFF.

DNA for the CDR3: TGTGCCAGCAGCTTAACGGAACTAGCCAAAAACATTCAGTACTTC. Protein: CASSLTELAKNIQYF. The chain employs TRBV7-8 and TRBJ2-4; no definite D call. This CDR3 contains 15 residues. Germline V gives CDR1 SGHVS, CDR2 FQNEAQ. V shed 2 bases and J shed 0 bases, with 8 bases lying between them.

In DNA form, the CDR3 reads TGTGCCAGCAGCCTGGGGGACAGGGAATATTATGGCTACACCTTC. Protein product: CASSLGDREYYGYTF. The chain uses TRBV5-4 and TRBJ1-2; 9 nucleotides agree with TRBD1. The length of the CDR3 is 15 residues. Losses at the gene ends were 4 bases for V and 5 bases for J; bases not matched to a gene: 9. Per germline, CDR1 SGHNT and CDR2 YYREEE (reference sequence).

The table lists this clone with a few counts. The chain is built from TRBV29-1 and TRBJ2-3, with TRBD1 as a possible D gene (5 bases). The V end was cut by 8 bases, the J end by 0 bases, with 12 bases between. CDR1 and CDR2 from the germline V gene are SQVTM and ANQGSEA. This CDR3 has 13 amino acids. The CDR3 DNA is TGCAGCCACCGACAGTCCAGCACAGATACGCAGTATTTT. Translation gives CSHRQSSTDTQYF.